The present entry profiles one TCR beta chain with its context. Its specificity is unknown. The sample is drawn from a study of regulatory and conventional T cells in RAG deficiency. Study observations and caveats: Other subsets showed 9.5 to 10-fold reductions, but Treg unique TCR beta sequences fell roughly 100-fold in these patients. Shorter CDR3s in all patient subsets; >85% Treg-Tconv overlap in Omenn.

CDR1 and CDR2 from the germline V gene are MNHEY and SMNVEV (reference sequence). V was shortened by 5 bases and J by 6 bases, with 11 bases between the two germline ends. There are 12 residues in the CDR3. TCRdb's table, derived via immunoSEQ multiplex PCR, lists solely in-frame clones and lacks some. The repertoire consists of approximately 6,100 clones, with under 95% occurring once and the leading ten covering 40% to 60%. This sequence originates from a human donor with RAG deficiency presenting as severe combined immunodeficiency. The specimen sequenced was CD8+ T cells sorted from blood. This sequence joins TRBV27 and TRBJ2-7; the D call may be TRBD1 or TRBD2 (5 bases each). The CDR3 loop is CASSPAGTEQYF. The CDR3 coding sequence is TGTGCCAGCAGTCCCGCAGGGACCGAGCAGTACTTC.